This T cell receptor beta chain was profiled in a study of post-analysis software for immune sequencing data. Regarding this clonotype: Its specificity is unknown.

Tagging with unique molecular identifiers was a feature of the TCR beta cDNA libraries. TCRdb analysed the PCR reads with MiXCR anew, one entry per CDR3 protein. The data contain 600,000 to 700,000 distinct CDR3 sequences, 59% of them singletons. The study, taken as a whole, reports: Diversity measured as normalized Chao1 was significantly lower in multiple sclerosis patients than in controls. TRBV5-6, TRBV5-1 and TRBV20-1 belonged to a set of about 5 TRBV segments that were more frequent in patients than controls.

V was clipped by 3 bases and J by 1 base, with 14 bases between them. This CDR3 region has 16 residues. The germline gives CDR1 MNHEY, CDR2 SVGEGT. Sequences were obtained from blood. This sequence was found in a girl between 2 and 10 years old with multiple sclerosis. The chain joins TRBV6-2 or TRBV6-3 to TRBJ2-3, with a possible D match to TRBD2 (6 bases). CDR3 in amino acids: CASSYQGRGGTDTQYF. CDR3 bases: TGTGCCAGCAGTTATCAAGGGCGCGGGGGCACAGATACGCAGTATTTT.